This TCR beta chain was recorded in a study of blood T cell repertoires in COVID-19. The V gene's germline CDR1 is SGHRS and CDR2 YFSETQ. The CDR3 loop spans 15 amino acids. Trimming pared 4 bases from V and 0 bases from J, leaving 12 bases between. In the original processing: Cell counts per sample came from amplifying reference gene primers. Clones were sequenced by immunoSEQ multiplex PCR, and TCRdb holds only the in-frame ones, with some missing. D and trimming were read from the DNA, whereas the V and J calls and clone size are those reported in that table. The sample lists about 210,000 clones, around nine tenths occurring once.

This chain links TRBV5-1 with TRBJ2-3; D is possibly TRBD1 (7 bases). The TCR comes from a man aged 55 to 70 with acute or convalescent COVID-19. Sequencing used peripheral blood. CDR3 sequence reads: CASSGGTDSTDTQYF. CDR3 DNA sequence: TGCGCCAGCAGCGGCGGGACAGATAGCACAGATACGCAGTATTTT.